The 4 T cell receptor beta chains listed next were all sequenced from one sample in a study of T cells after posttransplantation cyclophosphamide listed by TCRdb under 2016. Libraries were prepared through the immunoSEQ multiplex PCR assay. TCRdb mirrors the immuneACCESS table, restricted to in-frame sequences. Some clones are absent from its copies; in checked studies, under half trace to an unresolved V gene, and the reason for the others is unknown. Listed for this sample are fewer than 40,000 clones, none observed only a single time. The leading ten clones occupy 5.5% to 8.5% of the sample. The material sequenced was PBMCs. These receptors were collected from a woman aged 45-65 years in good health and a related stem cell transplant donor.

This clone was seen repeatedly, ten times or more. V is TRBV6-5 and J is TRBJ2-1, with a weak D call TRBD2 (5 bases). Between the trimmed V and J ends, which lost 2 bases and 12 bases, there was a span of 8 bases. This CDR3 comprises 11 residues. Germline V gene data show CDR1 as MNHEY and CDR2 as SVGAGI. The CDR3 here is CASSYLAAQFF. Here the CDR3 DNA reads TGTGCCAGCAGTTACCTAGCTGCGCAGTTCTTC.

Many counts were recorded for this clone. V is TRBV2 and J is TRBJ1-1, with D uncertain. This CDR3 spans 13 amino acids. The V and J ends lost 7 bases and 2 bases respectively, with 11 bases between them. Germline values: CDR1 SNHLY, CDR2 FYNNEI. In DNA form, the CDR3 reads TGTGCCAGCATCGGTCACCCTAACACTGAAGCTTTCTTT. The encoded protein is CASIGHPNTEAFF.

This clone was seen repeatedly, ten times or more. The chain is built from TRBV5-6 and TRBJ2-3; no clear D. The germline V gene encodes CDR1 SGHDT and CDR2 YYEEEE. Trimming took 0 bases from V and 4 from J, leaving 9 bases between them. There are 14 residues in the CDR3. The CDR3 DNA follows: TGTGCCAGCAGCTTGGCACCTAACCCAGATACGCAGTATTTT. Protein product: CASSLAPNPDTQYF.

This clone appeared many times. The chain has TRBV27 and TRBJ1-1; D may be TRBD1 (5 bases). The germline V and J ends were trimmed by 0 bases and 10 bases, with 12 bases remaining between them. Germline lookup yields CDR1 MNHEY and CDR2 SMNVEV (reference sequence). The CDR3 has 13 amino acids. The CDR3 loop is CASSLSRQTTAFF. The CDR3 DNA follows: TGTGCCAGCAGTTTATCCCGACAGACCACAGCTTTCTTT.